These 23 T cell receptor beta chains were all obtained from the same sample, sequenced in a study of shared clonotypes between healthy human individuals. Clones were read by immunoSEQ multiplex PCR, and TCRdb kept only the in-frame ones, dropping some. This repertoire shows about 2.4 million clones, over 85% found once; its top ten account for 0.36%. Sequencing used naive CD4+ T cells from PBMCs. The subset is: CD45RA+ positively selected. The receptor set was obtained from a man aged 18 to 30 in good health. Some clones in this sample may be carry-over from other donors' samples.

This chain uses TRBV7-9 with TRBJ2-4; the match to TRBD1 covers 7 bases. Germline values: CDR1 SEHNR, CDR2 FQNEAQ (reference sequence). The CDR3 is made up of 15 amino acids. The trim removed 1 base at V and 5 bases at J, leaving 5 bases unmatched. This CDR3 is CASSLGRQGENIQYF. CDR3 nucleotide sequence: TGTGCCAGCAGCTTAGGACGGCAGGGGGAAAACATTCAGTACTTC.

This chain joins TRBV27 and TRBJ1-1; a weak D match, TRBD1 (5 bases). The V end lost 7 bases, the J end lost 0 bases, and 15 bases lay between the germline ends. The CDR3 runs 15 residues. Germline CDR1 MNHEY, CDR2 SMNVEV (reference sequence). CDR3 coding DNA: TGTGCCAGCAAGGCGCAGGGAACCATGAACACTGAAGCTTTCTTT. This sequence encodes CASKAQGTMNTEAFF.

The rearrangement joins TRBV28 to TRBJ2-7; D not resolved. The CDR3 contains 13 residues. The germline V gene encodes CDR1 MDHEN and CDR2 SYDVKM. V dropped 10 bases and J dropped 2 bases, with 15 bases sitting between them. The CDR3: CAMGSRTPYEQYF. DNA of the CDR3: TGTGCCATGGGTAGCCGGACCCCCTACGAGCAGTACTTC.

This chain joins TRBV29-1 and TRBJ2-3; D uncertain. V was trimmed by 3 bases and J by 2 bases, leaving 9 bases between them. The CDR3 is made up of 13 amino acids. Germline CDR1 and CDR2: SQVTM and ANQGSEA. CDR3 loop: CSVEGWNTDTQYF. The CDR3 DNA is TGCAGCGTTGAGGGGTGGAACACAGATACGCAGTATTTT.

Here the CDR3 DNA reads TGTGCCAGCAGACAGGGGGCGTGGACAGATACGCAGTATTTT. Translation gives CASRQGAWTDTQYF. The chain couples TRBV28 to TRBJ2-3, with 9 bases aligning to TRBD1. The J segment lost 3 bases and the V segment lost 6 bases, leaving 4 bases of the junction unmatched. Per germline, CDR1 MDHEN and CDR2 SYDVKM. There are 14 residues in the CDR3.

V is TRBV5-1 and J is TRBJ2-2; 8 bases line up with TRBD2. This CDR3 is built from 17 residues. The ends lost 4 bases at V and 4 bases at J; junction bases unmatched: 12. Germline values: CDR1 SGHRS, CDR2 YFSETQ. As DNA, the CDR3 is TGCGCCAGCAGCCCTCAACCGGGACTAGAGGGCACCGGGGAGCTGTTTTTT. It codes for CASSPQPGLEGTGELFF.

The genes are TRBV4-2 and TRBJ2-1; no definite D call. Trimming stripped 1 base from V and 3 bases from J, with 10 bases between. This CDR3 contains 15 residues. Looked up from germline, CDR1 is LGHNA and CDR2 is YNFKEQ. The CDR3 sequence: CASSQVGQLYNEQFF. DNA of the CDR3: TGTGCCAGCAGCCAAGTAGGCCAGCTCTACAATGAGCAGTTCTTC.

In its sample, this clone was seen a few times. Within the sample, other DNA sequences also encode this same CDR3. V gene TRBV7-3 combines with J gene TRBJ1-1; unclear D gene. The CDR3 is 13 amino acids. Looked up from germline, CDR1 is SGHTA and CDR2 is FQGTGA. The V end lost 3 bases, the J end lost 2 bases, and 7 bases lay between the germline ends. CDR3 DNA: TGTGCCAGCAGCTTGATCCCTAACACTGAAGCTTTCTTT. Protein: CASSLIPNTEAFF.

V is TRBV28 and J is TRBJ2-4, with 7 bases that match TRBD2. Germline V gives CDR1 MDHEN, CDR2 SYDVKM. The CDR3 sequence is 19 residues long. Unmatched junction bases numbered 13, after V lost 2 bases and J lost 0 bases. The CDR3 DNA is TGTGCCAGCAGTTTAGATCTTGGGAGGGCCACAATAGCCAAAAACATTCAGTACTTC. Translated: CASSLDLGRATIAKNIQYF.

The chain has TRBV5-1 and TRBJ2-3; no clear D. V shed 0 bases and J shed 5 bases, with 10 bases lying between them. Germline-derived CDR1 and CDR2 are SGHRS and YFSETQ. The CDR3 totals 14 residues. The DNA of the CDR3 is TGCGCCAGCAGCTTGGGGGCTAAAGGAGATACGCAGTATTTT. Protein product: CASSLGAKGDTQYF.

This sequence joins TRBV9 and TRBJ2-7; weak D call: TRBD2 (5 bases). V was shortened by 3 bases and J by 8 bases, with 18 bases between the two germline ends. The V gene's germline CDR1 is SGDLS and CDR2 YYNGEE. The CDR3 length is 14 residues. The CDR3 region is CASSATGLGSQQYF. DNA of the CDR3: TGTGCCAGCAGCGCAACGGGATTGGGGAGTCAGCAGTACTTC.

The rearrangement uses TRBV30 and TRBJ2-7; possible D gene TRBD2, 5 bases. V lost 0 bases and J lost 10, with 16 bases in between. This CDR3 is built from 13 residues. CDR1 GTSNPN and CDR2 SVGIG come from the germline V gene (reference sequence). CDR3: CAWSVGKVRDQYF. DNA for the CDR3: TGTGCCTGGAGTGTAGGCAAGGTACGGGATCAGTACTTC.

V is TRBV5-4 and J is TRBJ1-1; TRBD1 agrees at 9 bases. Germline loops: CDR1 SGHNT, CDR2 YYREEE (reference sequence). The junction had 5 bases not matched to a gene; V was cut back by 4 bases and J by 1 base. The CDR3 consists of 15 residues. The CDR3 nucleotides are TGTGCCAGCAGCCAGGGACAGGGCGGGAACACTGAAGCTTTCTTT. Translated: CASSQGQGGNTEAFF.

This clone was observed once. Different DNA sequences within this sample yield the same CDR3. The chain joins TRBV9 to TRBJ2-3, with D perhaps assigned TRBD1 or TRBD2 (6 bases each). Deletions cut 2 bases from V and 3 bases from J, with 10 bases between. The CDR3 runs to 14 residues. The germline CDR1 and CDR2 sequences are SGDLS and YYNGEE. The chain's CDR3 is CASSVRGGTDTQYF. The CDR3 nucleotides are TGTGCCAGCAGCGTGAGAGGGGGGACAGATACGCAGTATTTT.

This chain connects TRBV19 to TRBJ2-5; weak D call: TRBD2 (5 bases). This CDR3 region has 14 residues. Germline values: CDR1 LNHDA, CDR2 SQIVND (reference sequence). V was shortened by 5 bases and J by 5 bases, with 15 bases between the two germline ends. The CDR3 DNA reads as TGTGCCAGTAGTGGCCTGGGTAGAGGGGAGACCCAGTACTTC. Translation: CASSGLGRGETQYF.

The chain employs TRBV11-1 and TRBJ1-1, with TRBD1 matching over 8 bases. Germline V gene data show CDR1 as SGHAT and CDR2 as FQDESV (reference sequence). V gave up 5 bases and J gave up 6 bases; unmatched junction bases: 11. This CDR3 is 15 amino acids long. This chain's CDR3 is CASSPLDRGGSEAFF. The CDR3 DNA follows: TGTGCCAGCAGCCCACTCGACAGGGGAGGCTCTGAAGCTTTCTTT. The full variable domain, its missing parts supplied by reference TRBV11-1 and TRBJ1-1, is EAEVAQSPRYKITEKSQAVAFWCDPISGHATLYWYRQILGQGPELLVQFQDESVVDDSQLPKDRFSAERLKGVDSTLKIQPAELGDSAMYLCASSPLDRGGSEAFFGQGTRLTVV.

This chain uses TRBV4-3 with TRBJ2-1, with TRBD1 as a possible D gene (6 bases). Trimming left V 1 base short and J 12 bases short, with 13 bases between. Germline V gives CDR1 LGHNA, CDR2 YSLEER. The CDR3 consists of 13 residues. CDR3: CASSQGDTPGQFF. The CDR3 DNA reads TGCGCCAGCAGCCAAGGGGACACCCCAGGGCAGTTCTTC.

The chain joins TRBV9 to TRBJ1-2; 7 bases are a match to TRBD1. The CDR3 is 16 amino acids. The germline V gene has CDR1 SGDLS and CDR2 YYNGEE. Trimming cost V 1 base and J 4 bases; bases outside gene matches: 10. The CDR3 loop reads CASSVTQGVDGYGYTF. CDR3 nucleotides: TGTGCCAGCAGCGTAACCCAGGGGGTTGACGGCTATGGCTACACCTTC.

This sequence joins TRBV29-1 and TRBJ2-3; TRBD2 aligns across 8 bases. Per the germline V gene, CDR1 is SQVTM and CDR2 is ANQGSEA. V gave up 6 bases and J gave up 5 bases; unmatched junction bases: 7. The CDR3 consists of 13 residues. CDR3 in DNA: TGCAGCGTGGGGACTAGGCAGGTAGATACGCAGTATTTT. Protein: CSVGTRQVDTQYF.

This chain links TRBV4-3 with TRBJ1-3, with unresolved D. Trimming took 1 base from V and 0 from J, leaving 7 bases between them. CDR3 length: 15 amino acids. The germline CDR1 and CDR2 sequences are LGHNA and YSLEER. The CDR3 sequence is CASSQVSSSGNTIYF. The CDR3 region has the DNA TGCGCCAGCAGCCAAGTATCTAGCTCTGGAAACACCATATATTTT.

The rearrangement uses TRBV5-1 and TRBJ1-5; 12 nucleotides align to TRBD1. The CDR3 runs 14 residues. CDR1 is SGHRS and CDR2 is YFSETQ in the germline V gene. V lost 4 bases, J lost 7 bases, and 3 bases stayed unmatched. For the CDR3, the DNA is TGCGCCAGCAGCACCGGGACAGGGGGCCAGCCCCAGCATTTT. Its translation is CASSTGTGGQPQHF.

This chain uses TRBV11-2 with TRBJ2-2; possibly TRBD1 for D (6 bases). From germline, CDR1 is SGHAT and CDR2 FQNNGV. The CDR3 spans 17 residues. The V end was cut by 5 bases, the J end by 1 base, with 17 bases between. The CDR3 reads CASSRPGQGRNTGELFF. The DNA for the CDR3 is TGTGCCAGCAGCCGACCTGGGCAGGGGAGGAACACCGGGGAGCTGTTTTTT.

The gene calls are TRBV10-3 and TRBJ2-2; TRBD1 aligns across 8 bases. The CDR3 length is 14 residues. Trimming cost V 6 bases and J 3 bases; bases outside gene matches: 3. Germline CDR1 ENHRY, CDR2 SYGVKD. CDR3 amino acids: CAIRGTGDTGELFF. CDR3 DNA: TGTGCCATCAGAGGGACAGGTGACACCGGGGAGCTGTTTTTT.